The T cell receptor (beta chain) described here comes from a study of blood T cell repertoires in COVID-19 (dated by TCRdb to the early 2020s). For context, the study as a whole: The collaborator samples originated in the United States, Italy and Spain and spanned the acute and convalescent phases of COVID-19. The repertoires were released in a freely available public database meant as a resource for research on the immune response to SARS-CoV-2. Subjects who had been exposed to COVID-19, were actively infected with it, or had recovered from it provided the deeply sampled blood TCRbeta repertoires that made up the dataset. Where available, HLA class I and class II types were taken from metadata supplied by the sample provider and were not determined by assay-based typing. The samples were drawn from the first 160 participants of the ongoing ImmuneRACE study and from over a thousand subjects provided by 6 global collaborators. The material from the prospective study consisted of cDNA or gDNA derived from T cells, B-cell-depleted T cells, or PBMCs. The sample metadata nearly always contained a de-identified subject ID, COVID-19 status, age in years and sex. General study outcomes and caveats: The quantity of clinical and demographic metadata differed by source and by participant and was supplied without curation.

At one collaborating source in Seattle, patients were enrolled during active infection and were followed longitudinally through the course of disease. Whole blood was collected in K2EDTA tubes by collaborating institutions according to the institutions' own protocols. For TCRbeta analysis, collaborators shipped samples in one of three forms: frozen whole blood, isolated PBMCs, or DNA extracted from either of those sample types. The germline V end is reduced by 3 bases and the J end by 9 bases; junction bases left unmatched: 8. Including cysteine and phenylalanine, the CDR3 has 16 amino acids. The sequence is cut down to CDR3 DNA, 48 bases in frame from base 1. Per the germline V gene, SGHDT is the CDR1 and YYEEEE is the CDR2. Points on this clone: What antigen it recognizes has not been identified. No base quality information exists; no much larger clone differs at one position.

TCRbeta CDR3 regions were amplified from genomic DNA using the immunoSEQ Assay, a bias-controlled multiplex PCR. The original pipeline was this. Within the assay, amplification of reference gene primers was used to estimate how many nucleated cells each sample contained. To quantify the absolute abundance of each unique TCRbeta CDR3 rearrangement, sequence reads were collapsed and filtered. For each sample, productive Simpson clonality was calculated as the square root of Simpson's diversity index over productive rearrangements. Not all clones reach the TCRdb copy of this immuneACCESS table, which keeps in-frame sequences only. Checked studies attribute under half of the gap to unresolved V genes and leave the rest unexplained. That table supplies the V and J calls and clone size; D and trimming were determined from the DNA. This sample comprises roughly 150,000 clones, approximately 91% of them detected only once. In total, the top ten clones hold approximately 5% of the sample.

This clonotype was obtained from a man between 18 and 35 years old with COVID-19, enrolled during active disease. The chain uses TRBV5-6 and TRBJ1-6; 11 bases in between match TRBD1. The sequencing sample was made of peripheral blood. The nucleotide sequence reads TGTGCCAGCAGCTCAGGGACAGGGGGTTTTGGTTCACCCCTCCACTTT. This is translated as CASSSGTGGFGSPLHF.